This TCR beta chain was sequenced during a study of OX40 agonist ivuxolimab in advanced cancers. Some clones are missing from TCRdb's copy, which holds only in-frame ones; the method was immunoSEQ multiplex PCR. Counted here are roughly 20,000 clones, approximately 69% occurring once; the ten biggest clones make up about 24%. Exclusion applied to patients with autoimmune disease history or systemic immunosuppression. The trim removed 3 bases at V and 8 bases at J, leaving 10 bases unmatched. Germline V CDR1 and CDR2: SGHNT, YYREEE (reference sequence). This CDR3 has 14 residues. Material: CD4+ or CD8+ T cells sorted from blood, obtained in a trial of the OX40 agonist ivuxolimab. The chain joins TRBV5-4 to TRBJ1-2; 7 bases match TRBD1. This clonotype was obtained from an adult with an advanced solid tumor such as melanoma, head and neck, liver or kidney cancer. CDR3 coding DNA: TGTGCCAGCAGCTCACAGGGGTCAGGTTACGGCTACACCTTC. Translating gives CASSSQGSGYGYTF.